These 4 T cell receptor beta chains were sequenced from one sample in a study of T cell repertoires in cytomegalovirus infection. TCRdb reanalysed the reads using MiXCR and keeps one entry per CDR3 protein. The sample shows 200,000 to 300,000 distinct CDR3 sequences, roughly 10% of them seen only once. Sequencing was carried out using PBMCs. The receptors were gathered from a human donor in good health (CMV status not recorded). Some clones in this sample may be carry-over from other donors' samples.

This clonotype was seen a few times. V gene TRBV20-1 combines with J gene TRBJ1-4, with 9 bases matching TRBD1. The germline V gene has CDR1 DFQATT and CDR2 SNEGSKA (reference sequence). This CDR3 is built from 14 residues. V gave up 3 bases and J gave up 8 bases; unmatched junction bases: 7. The CDR3 protein is CSARATGGGEKLFF. Here the CDR3 DNA reads TGCAGTGCTAGGGCGACAGGGGGGGGGGAAAAACTGTTTTTT.

This clonotype came up many times. The chain recombines TRBV7-9 with TRBJ2-7, with D possibly TRBD2 on 9 matching bases. Germline values: CDR1 SEHNR, CDR2 FQNEAQ (reference sequence). V was clipped by 5 bases and J by 3 bases, with 29 bases between them. This CDR3 comprises 19 residues. The CDR3 is CASSPRGGTGMISLYEQYF. Written as DNA, the CDR3 is TGTGCCAGCAGCCCGCGGGGGGGGACAGGTATGATTAGTCTCTACGAGCAGTACTTC.

This clonotype has at least ten counts. V is TRBV12-3 or TRBV12-4 and J is TRBJ2-2; possibly TRBD1 for D (6 bases). The CDR3 length is 13 residues. The V end was cut by 6 bases, the J end by 5 bases, with 10 bases between. The DNA for the CDR3 is TGTGCCAGCAGATCAGGGACAACCGGGGAGCTGTTTTTT. Its protein is CASRSGTTGELFF.

This clonotype has just a few counts. This chain joins TRBV5-1 and TRBJ1-1; tentatively, D is TRBD1 (5 bases). Trimming took 4 bases from V and 0 from J, leaving 19 bases between them. This CDR3 has 17 residues. Germline-derived CDR1 and CDR2 are SGHRS and YFSETQ. The DNA for the CDR3 is TGCGCCAGCAGCCACAATTCGGGGGGTTGGATGAACACTGAAGCTTTCTTT. Encoded protein: CASSHNSGGWMNTEAFF. Filled out from reference TRBV5-1 and TRBJ1-1, the complete variable domain reads KAGVTQTPRYLIKTRGQQVTLSCSPISGHRSVSWYQQTPGQGLQFLFEYFSETQRNKGNFPGRFSGRQFSNSRSEMNVSTLELGDSALYLCASSHNSGGWMNTEAFFGQGTRLTVV.